This is a list of T cell receptor beta chains from one sample in a study of PD-1 blockade in classical Hodgkin lymphoma. The repertoire was sequenced with immunoSEQ multiplex PCR; TCRdb's copy has only in-frame clones and lacks some. The sample lists roughly 20,000 clones, approximately 90% occurring once. Sequenced here: peripheral blood mononuclear cells (PBMCs), sampled before the second cycle of nivolumab. The receptors derive from a human donor with classical Hodgkin lymphoma. CDR3s include the opening cysteine and the closing phenylalanine or tryptophan. Fields, in order: V gene, J gene, D gene, clone size, CDR3 protein, CDR3 DNA. A D gene is named only where the DNA matches it firmly. Rows may omit the clone size; those that give it use once, few, many or a size class.

TRBV6-6,TRBJ1-1,NA,NA,CASSPETFMNTEAFF,TGTGCCAGCAGTCCCGAGACCTTTATGAACACTGAAGCTTTCTTT
TRBV7-2,TRBJ2-1,NA,NA,CASSPSPGFNEQFF,TGTGCCAGCAGCCCGTCTCCTGGGTTCAATGAGCAGTTCTTC
TRBV29-1,TRBJ1-2,NA,NA,CSVEEGRLDGYTF,TGCAGCGTTGAAGAAGGACGGCTAGATGGCTACACCTTC
TRBV5-1,TRBJ1-1,TRBD1,NA,CASSPGTGTNTEAFF,TGCGCCAGCAGCCCGGGGACAGGGACGAACACTGAAGCTTTCTTT
TRBV7-9,TRBJ2-7,NA,NA,CASSAQSYEQYF,TGTGCCAGCAGCGCTCAGTCGTACGAGCAGTACTTC
TRBV5-1,TRBJ1-1,NA,NA,CASSLDAANTEAFF,TGCGCCAGCAGCTTGGACGCAGCGAACACTGAAGCTTTCTTT
TRBV7-9,TRBJ1-2,TRBD1,NA,CASSLGQGGGYTF,TGTGCCAGCAGCCTGGGACAGGGCGGGGGCTACACCTTC
TRBV5-1,TRBJ1-1,NA,NA,CASSSGPMNTEAFF,TGCGCCAGCAGCTCGGGACCGATGAACACTGAAGCTTTCTTT
TRBV15,TRBJ2-7,NA,NA,CATSGGDSYEQYF,TGTGCCACCAGCGGGGGCGACTCCTACGAGCAGTACTTC
TRBV18,TRBJ2-3,NA,NA,CASSLDSLTQYF,TGTGCCAGCTCACTAGACTCCCTTACGCAGTATTTT
TRBV7-9,TRBJ2-1,TRBD1,NA,CASSPGVGTGYLF,TGTGCCAGCAGCCCAGGGGTAGGGACAGGGTATCTCTTC
TRBV5-4,TRBJ2-1,NA,once,CASSLPGTTYNEQFF,TGTGCCAGCAGCTTGCCCGGGACAACCTACAATGAGCAGTTCTTC
TRBV7-9,TRBJ1-2,NA,few,CASSILRTEYGYTF,TGTGCCAGCAGCATTTTAAGGACTGAGTATGGCTACACCTTC
TRBV27,TRBJ2-7,NA,NA,CASSPGRTYEQYF,TGTGCCAGCAGCCCGGGACGAACCTACGAGCAGTACTTC
TRBV5-1,TRBJ2-7,TRBD2,NA,CASSLMAGGGSYEQYF,TGCGCCAGCAGCTTGATGGCGGGGGGGGGATCCTACGAGCAGTACTTC
TRBV6-6,TRBJ1-3,NA,once,CASARTGGSGNTIYF,TGTGCCAGCGCACGGACGGGCGGCTCTGGAAACACCATATATTTT
TRBV11-2,TRBJ2-7,NA,NA,CASSLGRSSFYEQYF,TGTGCCAGCAGCCTTGGAAGGTCTTCATTCTACGAGCAGTACTTC
TRBV7-9,TRBJ1-2,NA,once,CASSLARGSGRGGYTF,TGTGCCAGCAGCTTAGCGCGGGGCAGTGGGCGAGGGGGCTACACCTTC
TRBV15,TRBJ2-2,NA,once,CATSVSGYTGELFF,TGTGCCACCAGCGTCTCAGGGTACACCGGGGAGCTGTTTTTT
TRBV11-3,TRBJ2-5,NA,NA,CASSFGGQETQYF,TGTGCCAGCAGCTTTGGCGGCCAAGAGACCCAGTACTTC
TRBV7-9,TRBJ1-1,NA,NA,CASSSLAPGRAFF,TGTGCCAGCAGCTCATTAGCCCCCGGTAGAGCTTTCTTT
TRBV5-1,TRBJ1-3,NA,few,CASSLDSGNTIYF,TGCGCCAGCAGCTTGGACTCGGGAAACACCATATATTTT
TRBV10-3,TRBJ1-1,NA,NA,CAITRAFPGGRDIKNTEAFF,TGTGCCATCACTCGCGCGTTTCCTGGGGGGCGAGATATAAAGAACACTGAAGCTTTCTTT
TRBV7-8,TRBJ1-1,NA,NA,CASSLEALMNTEAFF,TGTGCCAGCAGCTTAGAAGCTTTGATGAACACTGAAGCTTTCTTT
TRBV5-1,TRBJ1-2,NA,NA,CASSIQGEYGYTF,TGCGCCAGCAGCATTCAGGGAGAATATGGCTACACCTTC
TRBV9,TRBJ2-3,TRBD2,NA,CASSTFLGGSTDTQYF,TGTGCCAGCAGCACCTTTCTCGGGGGGTCCACAGATACGCAGTATTTT
TRBV7-9,TRBJ2-5,TRBD2,NA,CASSFGTSVETQYF,TGTGCCAGCAGCTTCGGGACTAGTGTAGAGACCCAGTACTTC
TRBV7-8,TRBJ2-7,TRBD1,NA,CASSLDRGAYEQYF,TGTGCCAGCAGCTTAGACAGGGGAGCCTACGAGCAGTACTTC
TRBV19,TRBJ1-2,TRBD1,NA,CASSNGQVQGYTF,TGTGCCAGTAGTAACGGACAGGTTCAGGGCTACACCTTC
TRBV7-2,TRBJ1-2,TRBD1,NA,CASSTNRGGYTF,TGTGCCAGCAGCACAAACAGGGGTGGCTACACCTTC
TRBV5-1,TRBJ2-5,TRBD1,NA,CASSLAGQGQETQYF,TGCGCCAGCAGCTTGGCGGGACAGGGTCAAGAGACCCAGTACTTC
TRBV29-1,TRBJ2-5,NA,NA,CSVKIGGLETQYF,TGCAGCGTAAAAATTGGGGGGCTGGAGACCCAGTACTTC
TRBV7-8,TRBJ2-5,TRBD2,NA,CASSSDGTSGGLRYF,TGTGCCAGCAGCTCGGACGGGACTAGCGGGGGGCTCCGGTACTTC
TRBV18,TRBJ2-3,NA,NA,CASSASTDTQYF,TGTGCCAGCTCAGCCTCAACAGATACGCAGTATTTT
TRBV7-9,TRBJ1-1,NA,NA,CASSLSLNTEAFF,TGTGCCAGCAGCTTATCCCTGAACACTGAAGCTTTCTTT
TRBV6-6,TRBJ2-2,TRBD2,few,CATRTSGAGTGELFF,TGTGCCACCCGGACTAGCGGGGCCGGGACCGGGGAGCTGTTTTTT
TRBV7-3,TRBJ1-6,TRBD1,few,CASSLTPGQQNSPLHF,TGTGCCAGCAGCTTAACCCCGGGACAGCAAAATTCACCCCTCCACTTT
TRBV5-1,TRBJ2-3,NA,NA,CAKKEGAPTDTQYF,TGCGCCAAAAAGGAGGGGGCGCCGACAGATACGCAGTATTTT
TRBV4-2,TRBJ2-7,NA,NA,CASSQGVGPYEQYF,TGTGCCAGCAGCCAAGGTGTGGGGCCCTACGAGCAGTACTTC
TRBV7-2,TRBJ2-3,NA,NA,CASSLFGFTDTQYF,TGTGCCAGCAGCTTATTCGGGTTCACAGATACGCAGTATTTT
TRBV7-9,TRBJ1-6,NA,NA,CASSVQGYNSPLHF,TGTGCCAGCAGCGTACAGGGCTATAATTCACCCCTCCACTTT
TRBV30,TRBJ2-6,NA,once,CAWTFGGAGANVLTF,TGTGCCTGGACTTTCGGAGGGGCTGGGGCCAACGTCCTGACTTTC
TRBV4-1,TRBJ1-5,TRBD1,NA,CASSRGQAGQPQHF,TGCGCCAGCAGCCGGGGACAGGCAGGTCAGCCCCAGCATTTT
TRBV5-1,TRBJ2-3,TRBD2,NA,CASSLGLAQSTDTQYF,TGCGCCAGCAGCTTAGGACTAGCGCAAAGCACAGATACGCAGTATTTT
TRBV9,TRBJ2-7,NA,NA,CASGHGGEQYF,TGTGCCAGCGGACATGGGGGCGAGCAGTACTTC
TRBV29-1,TRBJ1-3,NA,few,CSVVEGNTIYF,TGCAGCGTTGTGGAAGGAAACACCATATATTTT
TRBV6-6,TRBJ1-1,TRBD1,NA,CASSPRTGGTEAFF,TGTGCCAGCAGTCCGCGGACAGGGGGCACTGAAGCTTTCTTT
TRBV5-1,TRBJ2-7,NA,NA,CASSVGGKGYEQYF,TGCGCCAGCAGCGTCGGGGGTAAGGGCTACGAGCAGTACTTC
TRBV7-3,TRBJ2-3,NA,NA,CASSRSHSTDTQYF,TGTGCCAGCAGCCGATCGCATAGCACAGATACGCAGTATTTT
TRBV7-9,TRBJ1-4,NA,NA,CASSFRTTNEKLFF,TGTGCCAGCAGCTTCCGAACAACTAATGAAAAACTGTTTTTT